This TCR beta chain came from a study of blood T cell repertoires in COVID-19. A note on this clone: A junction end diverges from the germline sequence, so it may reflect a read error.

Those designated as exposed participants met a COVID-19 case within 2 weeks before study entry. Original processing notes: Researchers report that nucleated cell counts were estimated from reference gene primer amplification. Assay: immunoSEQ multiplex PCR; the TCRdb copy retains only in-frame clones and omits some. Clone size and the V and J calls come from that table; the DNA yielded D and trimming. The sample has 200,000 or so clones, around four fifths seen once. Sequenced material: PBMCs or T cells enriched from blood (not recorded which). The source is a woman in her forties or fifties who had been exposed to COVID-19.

The CDR3 reads CASSPQGVQPQHF. The CDR3 DNA is TGTGCCAGCTCCCCACAGGGAGTTCAGCCCCAGCATTTT. The rearrangement joins TRBV18 to TRBJ1-5; TRBD1 might be the D (6 bases). Per the germline V gene, CDR1 is KGHSH and CDR2 is LQKENI. The length of the CDR3 is 13 residues.